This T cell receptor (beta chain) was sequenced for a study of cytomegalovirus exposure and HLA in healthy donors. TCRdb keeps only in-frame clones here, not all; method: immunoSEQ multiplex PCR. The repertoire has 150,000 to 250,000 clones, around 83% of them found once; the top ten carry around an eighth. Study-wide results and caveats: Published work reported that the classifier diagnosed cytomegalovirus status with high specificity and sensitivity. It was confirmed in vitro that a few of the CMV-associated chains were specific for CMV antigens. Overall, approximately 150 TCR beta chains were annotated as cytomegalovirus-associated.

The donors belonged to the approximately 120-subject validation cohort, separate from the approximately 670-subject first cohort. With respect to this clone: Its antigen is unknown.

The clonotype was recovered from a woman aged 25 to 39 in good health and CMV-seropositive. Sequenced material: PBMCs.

CDR3 loop: CASSPGQRRPEAFF. The CDR3 DNA sequence: TGTGCCAGCAGCCCGGGACAAAGAAGGCCTGAAGCTTTCTTT. The chain has TRBV5-4 and TRBJ1-1; possibly TRBD1 for D (6 bases). The CDR3 length is 14 residues. Germline CDR1 is SGHNT and CDR2 is YYREEE (reference sequence). V was clipped by 4 bases and J by 6 bases, with 16 bases between them. Drawing the rest from reference TRBV5-4 and TRBJ1-1, the complete variable domain is ETGVTQSPTHLIKTRGQQVTLRCSSQSGHNTVSWYQQALGQGPQFIFQYYREEENGRGNFPPRFSGLQFPNYSSELNVNALELDDSALYLCASSPGQRRPEAFFGQGTRLTVV.